The entry below gives a single TCR beta chain sequence along with its context. No cognate antigen has been identified for it. Base qualities are not at hand, and no much larger clone is one base apart. This sample stems from a study of vaccination and CD4 T cells after COVID-19 (dated by TCRdb to 2021 to 2024). For the study in its entirety: Every convalescent patient had a positive nasal swab PCR test for SARS-CoV-2, with mild disease in about nine patients and severe disease in one. Six males and four females were included in the convalescent cohort, with two Hispanic individuals, seven Caucasians, two Asians and one multiracial person represented. Participants got two doses of the Pfizer-BioNTech BNT162b2 vaccine (n=8) or two doses of the Moderna mRNA-1273 vaccine (n=2). Post-COVID blood samples from convalescent patients were collected a median of about 110 days after diagnosis, with a range of 35 to 161 days. Post-vaccine blood samples were taken a median of about 72 days after the second vaccine dose, with a range of roughly 14 to 250 days. The cultures were stimulated with overlapping spike peptide pools from SARS-CoV-2 and from the common cold coronaviruses HCoV-NL63, HCoV-OC43 and HCoV-229E. As controls, cultures received a CEFX viral epitope pool (the positive control), an HIV-1 Nef peptide pool (the negative control), or no peptide at all. In 10 COVID-19 convalescent patients and several infection-naive healthy vaccine recipients, the spike-specific CD4+ TCR repertoire before mRNA vaccination was compared with the repertoire after mRNA vaccination. Findings and caveats that apply to the study as a whole: Of the vaccine-specific clones in convalescent patients, 304 of 307, or nearly all, reacted only to SARS-CoV-2 spike and did not cross-react with common cold coronaviruses. The number of convalescent patients in the study was relatively small, and the study did not examine early timepoints following natural infection. Although the median number of SARS-CoV-2-reactive clonotypes went up from approximately 20 after infection to approximately 40 after vaccination, the increase was not significant. In convalescent patients, a median around 86% of post-vaccine SARS-CoV-2-reactive clones were detected only after vaccination, suggesting vaccine-specific priming.

Library prep was done by PCR. DNA from cultured CD4+ T cells underwent TCR sequencing with the Oncomine TCR Beta short-read assay at the Johns Hopkins FTIC core. The QIAamp micro DNA kit was used to extract genomic DNA from the cultured CD4+ T cells. Oncomine TCR Beta libraries from cultured CD4+ T cells were pooled with unique dual indexes and sequenced on an Illumina iSeq 100. In the source study's methods: Non-productive sequences were filtered out, and CDR3s that did not start with C, did not end with F or W, or were shorter than 7 amino acids were discarded. Antigen-specific clonotypes were identified with the MANAFEST web application by comparing peptide-stimulated wells with reference and other culture wells. An FDR below 0.05, an odds ratio above 5, and a productive frequency above 0.1% in at least two of three replicate wells were required for clones to be considered positive. Clonotypes that were significantly expanded in both SARS-CoV-2 spike wells and at least one common cold coronavirus spike condition were defined as cross-reactive. CDR3 homology was assessed with Levenshtein distances (stringdist) and unrooted phylogenetic trees (ape) in R version 3.6.1. The public reads were reanalyzed by TCRdb: fastp trimming at Q25, MiXCR alignment, in-frame beta chains only. Merged by CDR3 protein, the rows form single entries marked with the most common genes and DNA. TCRdb's processing, not the authors' own work, is the source of the V and J calls. For this sample there are 12,000 to 15,000 distinct CDR3 sequences; more than 45% appear just once. 6.5% to 8% of the sample belongs to the ten largest clones.

Taken from cysteine to phenylalanine, the CDR3 has 16 residues. Left in the record is the CDR3 DNA by itself, 48 bases read in frame from the first base. The junction shows trimming of 6 bases on V and 2 bases on J, plus 19 bases between the germline ends. Explained via the paper, the treatment or condition label denotes: roughly ten-day PBMC culture with coronavirus spike peptide pools or control peptides (ViraFEST assay). The study used the ViraFEST assay, which expanded antigen-specific T cells with peptide pools and then identified expanded clonotypes by TCR sequencing. The positive SARS-CoV-2 PCR tests of the convalescent patients were dated from March to December 2020, before the Alpha, Beta and Delta variants emerged in the United States. Each well held approximately 2 million PBMCs cultured in IMDM containing around 5% human AB serum and around 10 IU/ml IL-2, with 9 to 10 ug/ml peptide pools added. Half of the culture medium was replaced with fresh IL-2-containing medium on days 3 and 7. After 10 days of culture, CD4+ T cells were isolated by negative selection using the EasySep CD4+ T cell isolation kit. PBMCs were separated from whole blood using Ficoll-Paque Plus gradient centrifugation and then either used fresh or cryopreserved at -140C. In general, triplicate wells were set up for every culture condition.

This receptor was taken from a human donor who had recovered from COVID-19. The sequencing sample was made of CD4+ T cells from blood, cultured in vitro. In this chain, TRBV12-3 or TRBV12-4 is recombined with TRBJ1-1, and perhaps TRBD1 as D gene, on 5 matching bases. The sequenced DNA is TGTGCCAGCAGCATAAGCTACCAGGGTGGTAACACTGAAGCTTTCTTT. Its amino acids are CASSISYQGGNTEAFF.